The 28 T cell receptor beta chains given below trace back to one sample, sequenced in a study of regulatory T cells in long-lasting Graves disease. CDR3-region Arm-PCR and iRepertoire HTBI primers produced the TCR beta libraries. TCRdb re-analysed the multiplex PCR reads in MiXCR, keeping a single row per CDR3 protein. The table records fewer than 550,000 distinct CDR3 sequences, 16% of them present only once. Time point defined: newly diagnosed GD, antithyroid drugs for less than 3 months. There was RNA extracted from PBMCs, and the TCR library was made from it. This sample also appeared in a second study, on T cells in Graves' hyperthyroidism and ophthalmopathy.

The source was peripheral blood mononuclear cells (PBMCs), collected at new diagnosis, from a patient treated with antithyroid drugs. The receptors stem from a woman between 40 and 65 years old with Graves disease.

This clonotype occurred many times. This CDR3 is CASSPRGWNSPLHF. CDR3 in DNA: TGTGCCAGCAGTCCGCGGGGTTGGAATTCACCCCTCCACTTT. The genes are TRBV12-3 or TRBV12-4 and TRBJ1-6, with D unresolved. V shed 5 bases and J shed 7 bases, with 12 bases lying between them. The CDR3 covers 14 residues.

This clonotype appeared many times. The chain carries TRBV6-1 and TRBJ2-3; 9 bases align to TRBD1. Trimming at V came to 4 bases and at J to 10 bases, leaving 9 bases not matched to a gene. Germline CDR1 is MNHNS and CDR2 is SASEGT. The CDR3 is made up of 14 amino acids. This CDR3 is CASSVGTGWRSQYF. The CDR3 DNA reads as TGTGCCAGCAGTGTGGGGACAGGGTGGAGATCGCAGTATTTT.

This clonotype has only a few counts. V and J are TRBV5-1 and TRBJ1-4; perhaps TRBD1 as D (5 bases). The ends were cut back, 4 bases at V and 5 bases at J, with 12 bases in the middle. The CDR3 runs to 14 residues. Germline V gene data show CDR1 as SGHRS and CDR2 as YFSETQ. The CDR3 region is CASSVDRANEKLFF. CDR3 DNA: TGCGCCAGCAGCGTCGACAGAGCCAATGAAAAACTGTTTTTT.

This clonotype was seen a few times. This chain uses TRBV5-1 with TRBJ2-1; D is ambiguous. Trimming took 1 base from V and 6 from J, leaving 8 bases between them. From germline, CDR1 is SGHRS and CDR2 YFSETQ. This CDR3 region has 13 residues. This chain's CDR3 is CASSLWAGNEQFF. The CDR3 DNA follows: TGCGCCAGCAGCTTGTGGGCCGGCAATGAGCAGTTCTTC.

This clonotype has a handful of counts. The rearrangement links TRBV20-1 to TRBJ2-2; tentative D call: TRBD1 (5 bases). Germline V lookup: CDR1 DFQATT, CDR2 SNEGSKA (reference sequence). Trimming took off 6 bases at V and 4 bases at J, with 12 bases between the two ends. CDR3 length equals 13 residues. The CDR3 spells CSAPPRGTGELFF. The DNA of the CDR3 is TGCAGTGCCCCCCCAAGGGGCACCGGGGAGCTGTTTTTT.

V is TRBV5-1 and J is TRBJ2-1, with D perhaps matching TRBD1 (5 bases). Trimming took off 2 bases at V and 0 bases at J, with 12 bases between the two ends. In germline, CDR1 is SGHRS, CDR2 YFSETQ. This CDR3 has 16 amino acids. CDR3 in amino acids: CASSFGSRASYNEQFF. For the CDR3, the DNA is TGCGCCAGCAGCTTTGGTTCCAGGGCCTCCTACAATGAGCAGTTCTTC. Based on the CDR3 plus reference TRBV5-1 and TRBJ2-1, the full variable domain is KAGVTQTPRYLIKTRGQQVTLSCSPISGHRSVSWYQQTPGQGLQFLFEYFSETQRNKGNFPGRFSGRQFSNSRSEMNVSTLELGDSALYLCASSFGSRASYNEQFFGPGTRLTVL.

The table lists this clonotype with many counts. The chain recombines TRBV13 with TRBJ2-7; D might be TRBD1 or TRBD2, each matching 5 bases. Between the trimmed V and J ends, which lost 5 bases and 3 bases, there was a span of 17 bases. This CDR3 is 15 amino acids long. Germline values: CDR1 PRHDT, CDR2 FYEKMQ (reference sequence). Here the CDR3 DNA reads TGTGCCAGCAGCCCGGAGGACATCCGAAGCTACGAGCAGTACTTC. Protein: CASSPEDIRSYEQYF.

This clonotype has ten or more counts. V and J are TRBV7-9 and TRBJ2-5, with TRBD2 as a possible D gene (5 bases). Germline lookup yields CDR1 SEHNR and CDR2 FQNEAQ (reference sequence). Trimming took 8 bases from V and 4 from J, leaving 5 bases between them. The CDR3 totals 10 residues. CDR3 sequence: CASEGETQYF. For the CDR3, the DNA is TGTGCCAGCGAGGGAGAGACCCAGTACTTC.

This clonotype occurred many times. CDR3 bases: TGCGCCAGCAGCTTGGCCGGGGGACAAAACATAGAGGCGCAGTATTTT. Its protein is CASSLAGGQNIEAQYF. V usage is TRBV5-1 and J usage is TRBJ2-3; D tentatively fits TRBD1 or TRBD2 (6 bases each). CDR3 length: 16 residues. CDR1 and CDR2 from the germline V gene are SGHRS and YFSETQ. The V end lost 0 bases, the J end lost 10 bases, and 21 bases lay between the germline ends.

There are many counts of this clonotype. V usage is TRBV20-1 and J usage is TRBJ2-7; the match to TRBD1 covers 8 bases. The CDR3 is 13 residues long. Germline lookup yields CDR1 DFQATT and CDR2 SNEGSKA (reference sequence). V lost 2 bases and J lost 9; bases outside the gene matches: 9. CDR3 nucleotides: TGCAGTGCTAGATCCGGACAGGGCTCGGGGCAGTACTTC. Encoded protein: CSARSGQGSGQYF.

The rearrangement uses TRBV2 and TRBJ1-2, with D tentatively TRBD1 (6 bases). The V and J ends lost 4 bases and 0 bases respectively, with 9 bases between them. The CDR3 consists of 14 residues. Germline V gene lookup returns CDR1 SNHLY and CDR2 FYNNEI. The CDR3 DNA is TGTGCCAGCAGTGGACAGGAAGCTAACTATGGCTACACCTTC. Amino acids: CASSGQEANYGYTF.

This clonotype occurred a few times. The chain employs TRBV25-1 and TRBJ2-6; no firm D call. The CDR3 is 17 residues long. Per germline, CDR1 MGHDK and CDR2 SYGVNS. Trimming left V 4 bases short and J 0 bases short, with 13 bases between. The CDR3 nucleotides are TGTGCCAGCAGTGCCCACCGCCCGCTCTCTGGGGCCAACGTCCTGACTTTC. This codes for CASSAHRPLSGANVLTF.

The chain links TRBV4-2 to TRBJ2-7; D possibly corresponds to TRBD1 (6 bases). This CDR3 region has 15 residues. The germline CDR1 and CDR2 sequences are LGHNA and YNFKEQ. Trimming cost V 0 bases and J 3 bases, with 12 bases left between them. The DNA of the CDR3 is TGTGCCAGCAGCCAAGATCAGGGGAGTTTCTACGAGCAGTACTTC. Its translation is CASSQDQGSFYEQYF.

J is TRBJ2-2 and V is TRBV19; no clear D. With 2 bases removed from V and 0 bases from J, the gap between germline ends came to 10 bases. CDR1 LNHDA and CDR2 SQIVND come from the germline V gene (reference sequence). This CDR3 spans 16 amino acids. CDR3 nucleotide sequence: TGTGCCAGTAGTATAAGCAGCAGCGCGAACACCGGGGAGCTGTTTTTT. Protein sequence: CASSISSSANTGELFF.

This clonotype was picked up many times. This chain connects TRBV12-3 or TRBV12-4 to TRBJ2-1, with D unclear. The CDR3 is 15 amino acids. Trimming shortened V by 6 bases and J by 5 bases, and 17 bases separated the two germline ends. CDR3 nucleotides: TGTGCCAGCAGGCTACCCGAGGTGGGGAACAATGAGCAGTTCTTC. This codes for CASRLPEVGNNEQFF.

This clonotype was found a few times. This rearrangement joins TRBV10-3 to TRBJ2-3; 8 nucleotides agree with TRBD2. Germline V gene lookup returns CDR1 ENHRY and CDR2 SYGVKD. This CDR3 spans 15 amino acids. V lost 11 bases to trimming and J lost 4 bases; unmatched junction nucleotides: 14. The CDR3 DNA sequence: TGTGCCGTTGCTCTCGGCGGGGGGAGCCCAGATACGCAGTATTTT. It codes for CAVALGGGSPDTQYF.

In this sample, this clonotype turned up many times. V is TRBV12-3 or TRBV12-4 and J is TRBJ1-5, with 7 bases matching TRBD1. The CDR3 extends over 14 amino acids. J gave up 9 bases and V 3 bases, and 8 bases lay outside the gene matches. The CDR3 DNA reads as TGTGCCAGCAGTTTCGGGACAGATCCCAGGCCCCAGCATTTT. Translated, it gives CASSFGTDPRPQHF.

Many counts were recorded for this clonotype. V gene TRBV7-2 combines with J gene TRBJ1-1; D is perhaps TRBD1 (5 bases). The length of the CDR3 is 15 residues. Germline CDR1 is SGHTA and CDR2 is FQGNSA. V was trimmed by 5 bases and J by 4 bases, leaving 17 bases between them. The CDR3 loop reads CASSPLGGGVTEAFF. The CDR3 DNA sequence: TGTGCCAGCAGCCCCCTCGGGGGGGGAGTCACTGAAGCTTTCTTT.

Many counts were recorded for this clonotype. The chain is built from TRBV11-2 and TRBJ2-5; D is possibly TRBD1 (6 bases). Per the germline V gene, CDR1 is SGHAT and CDR2 is FQNNGV. The V end was cut by 6 bases, the J end by 5 bases, with 19 bases between. The CDR3 sequence is 15 residues long. The chain's CDR3 is CASSPIGGFGETQYF. The DNA of the CDR3 is TGTGCCAGCAGTCCAATTGGGGGCTTTGGGGAGACCCAGTACTTC.

This clonotype was observed a few times. One junction end disagrees with the germline gene, perhaps due to a read error. The chain links TRBV27 to TRBJ2-1; D could derive from TRBD1 or TRBD2 (5 bases each). The CDR3 totals 14 residues. Germline V lookup: CDR1 MNHEY, CDR2 SMNVEV (reference sequence). CDR3 coding DNA: TGTGCCAGCAGTTTAGGGACCTACTACAATGGGCAGTTCTTC. As protein: CASSLGTYYNGQFF.

This clonotype was recorded at least ten times. The chain uses TRBV18 and TRBJ1-4; D is unresolved. The V end was cut by 5 bases, the J end by 4 bases, with 14 bases between. The CDR3 covers 15 residues. The germline gives CDR1 KGHSH, CDR2 LQKENI. In DNA form, the CDR3 reads TGTGCCAGCTCAGAGCGACATATTGATAATGAAAAACTGTTTTTT. It yields the protein CASSERHIDNEKLFF.

The rearrangement joins TRBV12-5 to TRBJ2-7; D is unresolved. Germline CDR1 LGHNT, CDR2 FRNRAP. Trimming pared 6 bases from V and 2 bases from J, leaving 8 bases between. The CDR3 runs 12 residues. In DNA, the CDR3 is TGTGCTAGTGGCCCCAGAACCTACGAGCAGTACTTC. Amino acid sequence: CASGPRTYEQYF.

The rearrangement uses TRBV19 and TRBJ2-1; the match to TRBD2 covers 9 bases. V shed 6 bases, J shed 8 bases, and the junction held 11 bases outside the gene matches. Germline lookup yields CDR1 LNHDA and CDR2 SQIVND (reference sequence). This CDR3 is 15 amino acids long. The CDR3: CASRELGLAKDEQFF. The CDR3 DNA is TGTGCCAGTAGGGAACTCGGACTAGCGAAGGATGAGCAGTTCTTC.

This clonotype was observed a handful of times. The chain is built from TRBV5-1 and TRBJ1-6; D gene uncertain. There are 17 residues in the CDR3. The germline V gene encodes CDR1 SGHRS and CDR2 YFSETQ. The germline V and J ends were trimmed by 0 bases and 0 bases, with 10 bases remaining between them. This CDR3 is CASSLEAALSYNSPLHF. The CDR3 bases are TGCGCCAGCAGCTTGGAGGCAGCCCTCTCCTATAATTCACCCCTCCACTTT.

The gene calls are TRBV6-5 and TRBJ1-3; no clear D gene. The CDR3 contains 12 residues. CDR1 is MNHEY, CDR2 SVGAGI, per germline. V was clipped by 2 bases and J by 5 bases, with 4 bases between them. The DNA for the CDR3 is TGTGCCAGCAGTTACGGGCGAAACACCATATATTTT. This gives the protein CASSYGRNTIYF.

This clonotype was counted many times. This rearrangement joins TRBV20-1 to TRBJ2-1; possible D gene TRBD2, 5 bases. CDR3 size: 14 residues. V dropped 5 bases and J dropped 0 bases, with 11 bases sitting between them. Germline V gives CDR1 DFQATT, CDR2 SNEGSKA (reference sequence). CDR3 coding DNA: TGCAGTGCTCGCCCCAGCGGCTCCTACAATGAGCAGTTCTTC. It is translated as CSARPSGSYNEQFF.

The table lists this clonotype with a few counts. The chain links TRBV28 to TRBJ1-2, with 7 positions matching TRBD1. The CDR3 is made up of 14 amino acids. The J segment lost 2 bases and the V segment lost 6 bases, leaving 6 bases of the junction unmatched. Germline values: CDR1 MDHEN, CDR2 SYDVKM. The CDR3 loop reads CASRLQGNNYGYTF. Here the CDR3 DNA reads TGTGCCAGCAGGTTACAGGGGAACAACTATGGCTACACCTTC.

In this sample, this clonotype turned up many times. The J gene is TRBJ1-5, the V gene TRBV15; no clear D gene. This CDR3 has 15 amino acids. V lost 0 bases and J 9 bases, leaving 15 bases between the germline ends. Germline V gene lookup returns CDR1 LNHNV and CDR2 YYDKDF (reference sequence). The CDR3 loop reads CATSRDAGWNRPQHF. CDR3 DNA sequence: TGTGCCACCAGCAGAGATGCGGGGTGGAATAGGCCCCAGCATTTT. Looking up the rest from reference TRBV15 and TRBJ1-5 gives the full variable domain: DAMVIQNPRYQVTQFGKPVTLSCSQTLNHNVMYWYQQKSSQAPKLLFHYYDKDFNNEADTPDNFQSRRPNTSFCFLDIRSPGLGDTAMYLCATSRDAGWNRPQHFGDGTRLSIL.